This T cell receptor beta chain stems from a study of cytomegalovirus exposure and HLA in healthy donors. Study results and limitations: A link between a missense DCLRE1C variant and TCR beta V- and J-gene trimming emerged from a later analysis.

From germline, CDR1 is SGHTA and CDR2 FQGTGA. The CDR3 has 16 amino acids. The V segment lost 6 bases and the J segment 0 bases; nucleotides outside the gene matches: 6. As to this clone: The antigen is not known.

60 Vbeta and 13 Jbeta primers were used in PCR. Assay: immunoSEQ multiplex PCR; the TCRdb copy retains only in-frame clones and omits some. The sample lists under 200,000 clones, 75% to 85% occurring once. This receptor was obtained from a middle-aged man in good health and CMV-seropositive. V gene TRBV7-3 combines with J gene TRBJ2-2; 8 positions agree with TRBD2. The source material was PBMCs. The CDR3 here is CASRQSGGTNTGELFF. The DNA of the CDR3 is TGTGCCAGCAGACAGAGCGGGGGAACGAACACCGGGGAGCTGTTTTTT.